These 27 T cell receptor beta chains were sequenced from one sample in a study of metastatic and nonmetastatic thyroid tumors (TCRdb year 2020). Preparation of the library involved PCR. The listed sequencing device is Illumina HiSeq 4000. TCRdb trimmed public reads at Q25 via fastp, called clones via MiXCR and kept in-frame beta chains. The sample data list roughly 22,000 clones, and 35% to 45% of these were observed just once. Clones ranked in the top ten supply over 20% of the sample. Before undergoing thyroid surgery, none of the patients had been given any kind of treatment. Sequencing was carried out using blood. The receptors derive from a male donor with papillary thyroid cancer or a benign thyroid nodule (not recorded which). Some clones in this sample may be carry-over from other donors' samples.

This clone appeared a few times. The CDR3 loop reads CASSRNNRELIYEQYF. The DNA for the CDR3 is TGTGCCAGCAGCCGAAACAATAGAGAGCTTATTTACGAGCAGTACTTC. The chain links TRBV28 to TRBJ2-7; D not certain. Trimming pared 6 bases from V and 4 bases from J, leaving 22 bases between. Germline CDR1 is MDHEN and CDR2 is SYDVKM. The CDR3 runs to 16 residues.

The chain uses TRBV20-1 and TRBJ2-7; 10 bases map to TRBD1. J was trimmed by 4 bases and V by 8 bases; bases with no gene match: 17. There are 16 residues in the CDR3. Germline V lookup: CDR1 DFQATT, CDR2 SNEGSKA (reference sequence). As DNA, the CDR3 is TGCAGTCCAGCTGGGGAACAGGGGACAGGGGCTTACGAGCAGTACTTC. This gives the protein CSPAGEQGTGAYEQYF.

The gene calls are TRBV19 and TRBJ2-7, with a possible D match to TRBD2 (5 bases). Per the germline V gene, CDR1 is LNHDA and CDR2 is SQIVND (reference sequence). V gave up 3 bases and J gave up 3 bases, with 15 bases separating them. The CDR3 runs 15 residues. CDR3 sequence (DNA): TGTGCCAGTAGTATCGAGGACTCCTACTACTACGAGCAGTACTTC. The encoded protein is CASSIEDSYYYEQYF. Drawing the rest from reference TRBV19 and TRBJ2-7, the complete variable domain is DGGITQSPKYLFRKEGQNVTLSCEQNLNHDAMYWYRQDPGQGLRLIYYSQIVNDFQKGDIAEGYSVSREKKESFPLTVTSAQKNPTAFYLCASSIEDSYYYEQYFGPGTRLTVT.

The chain has TRBV5-5 and TRBJ2-1, with D possibly being TRBD2 (6 bases). This CDR3 comprises 14 residues. Germline V lookup: CDR1 SGHKS, CDR2 YYEKEE (reference sequence). V was cut by 1 base and J by 8 bases, with 13 bases left in between. CDR3 sequence reads: CASSLLLAGDEQFF. The CDR3 bases are TGTGCCAGCAGCTTGTTACTAGCCGGTGATGAGCAGTTCTTC.

Regarding this clone: One junction end does not reproduce the germline sequence, and a read error may be involved. The V and J genes are TRBV5-6 and TRBJ1-1; D not resolved. The germline V gene has CDR1 SGHDT and CDR2 YYEEEE. This CDR3 has 13 amino acids. The CDR3 bases are TGTGCCAGCAGCACGGGCCTCACCACTGTAGCTTTCTTT. This gives the protein CASSTGLTTVAFF.

This clone was recorded many times. The genes are TRBV30 and TRBJ2-6; D is possibly TRBD2 (5 bases). The CDR3 consists of 14 residues. The V and J ends lost 6 bases and 4 bases respectively, with 13 bases between them. CDR1 and CDR2 from the germline V gene are GTSNPN and SVGIG (reference sequence). The CDR3 DNA sequence: TGTGCCTGCCCCAGGAGGCAAGGGGCCAACGTCCTGACTTTC. Protein: CACPRRQGANVLTF.

The table lists this clone with a few counts. The rearrangement links TRBV6-1 to TRBJ2-1, with 8 positions matching TRBD2. With 6 bases clipped from V and 9 bases from J, the junction kept 10 bases outside the gene matches. The CDR3 loop spans 14 amino acids. The germline V gene encodes CDR1 MNHNS and CDR2 SASEGT. CDR3 sequence: CASRGTREKGEQFF. Written as DNA, the CDR3 is TGTGCCAGCAGGGGGACTAGGGAAAAGGGTGAGCAGTTCTTC.

This chain joins TRBV18 and TRBJ2-7; 11 bases line up with TRBD1. This CDR3 has 13 amino acids. Germline-derived CDR1 and CDR2 are KGHSH and LQKENI. The trim removed 3 bases at V and 5 bases at J, leaving 0 bases unmatched. CDR3 sequence (DNA): TGTGCCAGCTCACCGGGACAGGGGGACGAGCAGTACTTC. This sequence encodes CASSPGQGDEQYF.

In regard to this clone: The junction does not match germline at one end; this may be a read error. The V and J genes are TRBV7-2 and TRBJ2-7, with no clear D. The CDR3 extends over 14 amino acids. Germline V gives CDR1 SGHTA, CDR2 FQGNSA. CDR3 amino acids: CASILGWVAHEQYF. The CDR3 DNA reads TGTGCCAGCATCTTAGGGTGGGTGGCCCACGAGCAGTACTTC.

By frequency in the sample, this clone is medium-sized. The chain combines TRBV6-1 with TRBJ1-2; no firm D call. V lost 4 bases and J lost 3, with 9 bases in between. Germline V gene lookup returns CDR1 MNHNS and CDR2 SASEGT. There are 13 residues in the CDR3. The CDR3 here is CASSGPLHYGYTF. The CDR3 nucleotides are TGTGCCAGCAGTGGGCCGCTTCACTATGGCTACACCTTC.

The chain joins TRBV5-1 to TRBJ1-1, with TRBD1 as a possible D gene (5 bases). This CDR3 has 16 amino acids. Germline values: CDR1 SGHRS, CDR2 YFSETQ. The V end lost 0 bases, the J end lost 0 bases, and 12 bases lay between the germline ends. CDR3 nucleotides: TGCGCCAGCAGCTTGGGGCTAACAGGAATGAACACTGAAGCTTTCTTT. Amino acid sequence: CASSLGLTGMNTEAFF.

This clone rates as medium-sized. V and J are TRBV19 and TRBJ2-7, with 10 bases aligning to TRBD1. The junction had 2 bases not matched to a gene; V was cut back by 10 bases and J by 5 bases. The CDR3 sequence is 11 residues long. CDR1 and CDR2 (germline): LNHDA, SQIVND (reference sequence). CDR3 sequence (DNA): TGTGCCACCGGGACAGGGGACGAGCAGTACTTC. The encoded protein is CATGTGDEQYF.

In this sample, this clone turned up many times. The chain employs TRBV11-1 and TRBJ2-2, with 10 bases aligning to TRBD1. The CDR3 loop spans 16 amino acids. V lost 3 bases and J lost 4; bases outside the gene matches: 5. CDR1 is SGHAT and CDR2 is FQDESV in the germline V gene (reference sequence). The CDR3 DNA reads as TGTGCCAGCAGCTTTTTGGGACAGGGGTTCACCGGGGAGCTGTTTTTT. Protein sequence: CASSFLGQGFTGELFF.

This clone rates as medium-sized. J is TRBJ2-7 and V is TRBV4-3, with D maybe TRBD1 (6 bases). Germline V lookup: CDR1 LGHNA, CDR2 YSLEER. V dropped 0 bases and J dropped 0 bases, with 15 bases sitting between them. The CDR3 has 17 amino acids. In DNA form, the CDR3 reads TGCGCCAGCAGCCAAGACGTTTACAGGGCTAGCTCCTACGAGCAGTACTTC. Residues: CASSQDVYRASSYEQYF.

The count of this clone is one. The chain is built from TRBV18 and TRBJ1-2; D is possibly TRBD1 (5 bases). Trimming pared 8 bases from V and 3 bases from J, leaving 16 bases between. Per germline, CDR1 KGHSH and CDR2 LQKENI. This CDR3 contains 14 residues. Here the CDR3 reads CASTQTRGDYGYTF. CDR3 bases: TGTGCCAGCACACAGACCCGGGGGGACTATGGCTACACCTTC.

The V gene is TRBV7-3, the J gene TRBJ2-2; D gene ambiguous. V lost 2 bases, J lost 8 bases, and 12 bases lay in between. CDR3 length equals 14 residues. Germline CDR1 reads SGHTA; CDR2 reads FQGTGA. The CDR3 protein is CASSLDSRKGELFF. CDR3 DNA sequence: TGTGCCAGCAGCTTAGATAGCAGGAAGGGGGAGCTGTTTTTT.

By sample fraction, this clone is medium-sized. The chain links TRBV6-1 to TRBJ2-5; TRBD1 is a possible D gene (6 bases). This CDR3 comprises 14 residues. The germline V gene encodes CDR1 MNHNS and CDR2 SASEGT. Deletions cut 4 bases from V and 1 base from J, with 10 bases between. DNA for the CDR3: TGTGCCAGCAGTGGTCGGACAGCCCAAGAGACCCAGTACTTC. Translating gives CASSGRTAQETQYF.

The rearrangement uses TRBV5-1 and TRBJ2-1, with D unclear. Germline V gene lookup returns CDR1 SGHRS and CDR2 YFSETQ. The CDR3 sequence is 16 residues long. The V end was cut by 0 bases, the J end by 2 bases, with 12 bases between. CDR3 bases: TGCGCCAGCAGCTTGGAACCCCCAGTACCCTACAATGAGCAGTTCTTC. This gives the protein CASSLEPPVPYNEQFF.

The sample holds a few counts of this clone. This CDR3 is CASIVGTGYTF. The CDR3, as DNA: TGTGCCAGCATTGTAGGGACTGGCTACACCTTC. The chain employs TRBV2 and TRBJ1-2; D may be TRBD1 (5 bases). There are 11 residues in the CDR3. Germline-derived CDR1 and CDR2 are SNHLY and FYNNEI. The germline V and J ends were trimmed by 7 bases and 7 bases, with 10 bases remaining between them.

The chain employs TRBV6-1 and TRBJ2-3, with D hard to call. CDR3 size: 13 residues. CDR1 and CDR2 from the germline V gene are MNHNS and SASEGT. Trimming pared 5 bases from V and 4 bases from J, leaving 10 bases between. This CDR3 is CASSPLGADTQYF. The DNA for the CDR3 is TGTGCCAGCAGTCCGCTAGGCGCAGATACGCAGTATTTT.

This clone was recorded at least ten times. The gene calls are TRBV18 and TRBJ1-1, with 7 bases fitting TRBD1. In germline, CDR1 is KGHSH, CDR2 LQKENI. This CDR3 has 16 amino acids. V was pared by 4 bases and J by 5 bases, with 13 bases of the junction left unmatched. CDR3 nucleotides: TGTGCCAGCTCACGGGGGACAGCTCAGGCGGATACTGAAGCTTTCTTT. Amino acids: CASSRGTAQADTEAFF.

The chain employs TRBV18 and TRBJ2-5; D may be TRBD1 (6 bases). The CDR3 runs to 15 residues. V shed 1 base and J shed 2 bases, with 11 bases lying between them. CDR1 and CDR2 from the germline V gene are KGHSH and LQKENI. The CDR3 DNA reads as TGTGCCAGCTCACCACGAACAGGGATGCAAGAGACCCAGTACTTC. Amino acids: CASSPRTGMQETQYF.

The rearrangement links TRBV28 to TRBJ2-5; TRBD2 agrees at 11 bases. The CDR3 sequence is 19 residues long. Germline CDR1 and CDR2: MDHEN and SYDVKM. After removal of 6 bases from V and 3 bases from J, the junction contained 18 bases not matched to a gene. The CDR3, as DNA: TGTGCCAGCAGGGGGACTAGCGGAAATCCACCCCTGCACGAAGAGACCCAGTACTTC. Protein sequence: CASRGTSGNPPLHEETQYF.

The chain has TRBV20-1 and TRBJ1-6, with 11 bases that match TRBD1. This CDR3 is 15 amino acids long. The germline gives CDR1 DFQATT, CDR2 SNEGSKA (reference sequence). V lost 6 bases, J lost 6 bases, and 7 bases stayed unmatched. CDR3 amino acids: CSARDRGYSNSPLHF. The CDR3 DNA follows: TGCAGTGCCCGGGACAGGGGGTATTCTAATTCACCCCTCCACTTT.

This clone was detected only a few times. The chain has TRBV11-2 and TRBJ1-2; TRBD1 matches 8 bases. Germline lookup yields CDR1 SGHAT and CDR2 FQNNGV. The V segment lost 7 bases and the J segment 5 bases; nucleotides outside the gene matches: 6. CDR3 length equals 13 residues. The CDR3 here is CASIPTGGYGYTF. The CDR3 bases are TGTGCCAGCATCCCAACAGGGGGATATGGCTACACCTTC.

Within the sample, this clone is medium-sized. CDR3 loop: CSASPLTSGIGETQYF. CDR3 bases: TGCAGTGCTAGCCCTCTGACTAGCGGGATTGGGGAGACCCAGTACTTC. J is TRBJ2-5 and V is TRBV20-1; 11 positions agree with TRBD2. The V gene end was trimmed by 3 bases and the J gene end by 5 bases; junction bases not matched to a gene: 11. CDR3 size: 16 residues. The germline CDR1 and CDR2 sequences are DFQATT and SNEGSKA (reference sequence).

This clone was seen at least ten times. The chain recombines TRBV27 with TRBJ1-4; D may be TRBD1 (6 bases). In germline, CDR1 is MNHEY, CDR2 SMNVEV (reference sequence). This CDR3 spans 16 amino acids. Trimming removed 2 bases at V and 6 bases at J, with 16 bases between. In DNA, the CDR3 is TGTGCCAGCAGTTTAAGCCCCACAGGGTCTGATGAAAAACTGTTTTTT. It encodes CASSLSPTGSDEKLFF. Combining the CDR3 with reference TRBV27 and TRBJ1-4 gives the whole variable domain EAQVTQNPRYLITVTGKKLTVTCSQNMNHEYMSWYRQDPGLGLRQIYYSMNVEVTDKGDVPEGYKVSRKEKRNFPLILESPSPNQTSLYFCASSLSPTGSDEKLFFGSGTQLSVL.